The entry below gives a single T cell receptor beta chain sequence along with its context. Germline-derived CDR1 and CDR2 are SEHNR and FQNEAQ (reference sequence). V was pared by 1 base and J by 1 base, with 1 base of the junction left unmatched. The length of the CDR3 is 15 residues. The data were obtained in a study of technical replicates of blood from several donors. The data were produced by immunoSEQ multiplex PCR, yet TCRdb's version contains in-frame clones alone and is incomplete. The repertoire has some 12,000 clones, approximately 90% of them found once; the top ten carry 8.5%. J is TRBJ1-5 and V is TRBV7-9, with TRBD1 identical over 7 bases. The clonotype was recovered from a human donor in good health. Sequenced material: PBMCs. The CDR3 bases are TGTGCCAGCAGCTTAGAAGGGGGCAGCAATCAGCCCCAGCATTTT. Translation gives CASSLEGGSNQPQHF.